Listed here is a single T cell receptor beta chain. Its antigen remains unidentified. The data were produced by immunoSEQ multiplex PCR, yet TCRdb's version contains in-frame clones alone and is incomplete. Of over 75,000 clones listed, about 84% are singletons. This specimen comes from a study of graft-versus-host responses after intestinal transplantation. General study findings and limits: Some patients had graft-donor T cell macrochimerism. In their allografts, the ratios of graft-versus-host to host-versus-graft T cell clones were high. Ileal or blood samples showed some GvH clones first, and such clones were also found in recipient marrow. GvH clone levels peaked in circulation, and this peak was associated with early post-transplant HvG declines.

The specimen comprised PBMCs, sampled 255 days after intestinal transplant. The TCR originated in a human patient who received an intestinal transplant, so some T cells may come from the graft donor.

The CDR3 protein is CASSRDRDTGELFF. The CDR3 coding sequence is TGCGCCAGCAGCCGGGACAGGGACACCGGGGAGCTGTTTTTT. The V gene is TRBV4-1, the J gene TRBJ2-2; TRBD1 matches at 9 bases. Germline CDR1 MGHRA, CDR2 YSYEKL. The J segment lost 3 bases and the V segment lost 4 bases, leaving 0 bases of the junction unmatched. The CDR3 runs to 14 residues.